The next 3 T cell receptor beta chains were all read from a single sample in a study of CD8 T cells in ankylosing spondylitis (dated by TCRdb to about 2017). Libraries were made using 5' RACE. Sequencing was performed on an Illumina HiSeq 2500. TCRdb ran its own pipeline on the public reads, namely fastp trimming at Q25 and MiXCR clone calling, and kept in-frame beta chains. Here each entry gathers all rows of one CDR3 protein and keeps the most common genes and DNA. This sample lists approximately 250,000 distinct CDR3 sequences; roughly 25% were detected once. Clones ranked in the top ten supply roughly 0.6% of the sample. The sample was blood, either unsorted or a sorted T cell fraction (not recorded which). The receptor source for this set is a male donor with ankylosing spondylitis or in good health (not recorded which).

This clonotype was found a few times. This chain connects TRBV20-1 to TRBJ1-2; 8 positions agree with TRBD1. V trimming: 5 bases; J trimming: 4 bases; junction bases outside the gene matches: 9. This CDR3 contains 14 residues. Germline V gives CDR1 DFQATT, CDR2 SNEGSKA (reference sequence). Here the CDR3 reads CSASGQDPSYGYTF. Written as DNA, the CDR3 is TGCAGTGCTTCGGGACAGGACCCATCCTATGGCTACACCTTC.

V usage is TRBV11-2 and J usage is TRBJ1-3; D gene uncertain. This CDR3 is 14 amino acids long. Germline V gene data show CDR1 as SGHAT and CDR2 as FQNNGV. Trimming pared 5 bases from V and 0 bases from J, leaving 8 bases between. CDR3 in DNA: TGTGCCAGCAGCAGCTCCACCTCTGGAAACACCATATATTTT. Its protein product is CASSSSTSGNTIYF.

The rearrangement joins TRBV12-3 or TRBV12-4 to TRBJ2-7, with D perhaps matching TRBD2 (6 bases). The CDR3 is made up of 15 amino acids. Trimming left V 3 bases short and J 3 bases short, with 15 bases between. CDR3 nucleotide sequence: TGTGCCAGCAGTTTCGCTACGGGACTCCACTACGAGCAGTACTTC. Protein product: CASSFATGLHYEQYF.